These 25 T cell receptor beta chains were all obtained from the same sample, sequenced in a study of breast tumors, draining lymph nodes, adjacent tissues. From the multiplex PCR reads, TCRdb called clonotypes with MiXCR, one entry per CDR3 protein. Among 200,000 or so distinct CDR3 sequences listed, around 29% were seen once. The lymph nodes were axillary draining lymph nodes from breast cancer patients. The specimen sequenced was axillary lymph node tissue. The receptors here all came from a female donor with breast cancer. Some clones in this sample may be carry-over from other donors' samples.

This clonotype has a count of ten or more. This chain joins TRBV5-1 and TRBJ2-7; TRBD1 matches at 7 bases. The CDR3 is 15 residues long. Losses at the gene ends were 4 bases for V and 3 bases for J; bases not matched to a gene: 10. Germline values: CDR1 SGHRS, CDR2 YFSETQ. CDR3 coding DNA: TGCGCCAGCAGCCACGGGACAGTGGATAGCTACGAGCAGTACTTC. This codes for CASSHGTVDSYEQYF.

The table lists this clonotype with many counts. The V and J genes are TRBV2 and TRBJ2-5; tentative D call: TRBD2 (6 bases). Trimming removed 6 bases at V and 0 bases at J, with 11 bases between. The CDR3 runs to 14 residues. Germline V gene sequence: CDR1 SNHLY, CDR2 FYNNEI. CDR3 DNA: TGTGCCAGCAGCGGGTGGGGGGACCAAGAGACCCAGTACTTC. Protein: CASSGWGDQETQYF.

This clonotype was counted ten times or more. This rearrangement joins TRBV7-8 to TRBJ2-7; D possibly matches TRBD1 or TRBD2 (5 bases each). V was clipped by 5 bases and J by 7 bases, with 24 bases between them. CDR1 is SGHVS, CDR2 FQNEAQ, per germline. The CDR3 spans 16 residues. This CDR3 is CASSKGSYGGVMEQYF. The CDR3 DNA is TGTGCCAGCAGCAAGGGGTCCTATGGGGGAGTAATGGAGCAGTACTTC.

This clonotype occurred many times. The chain is built from TRBV5-1 and TRBJ2-1; TRBD2 is a possible D gene (5 bases). Trimming took 0 bases from V and 2 from J, leaving 9 bases between them. In germline, CDR1 is SGHRS, CDR2 YFSETQ. The CDR3 runs 15 residues. CDR3 nucleotide sequence: TGCGCCAGCAGCTTGGGGGAGACCCCCTACAATGAGCAGTTCTTC. Protein product: CASSLGETPYNEQFF.

This clonotype was recorded at least ten times. The chain links TRBV30 to TRBJ1-6; 9 bases line up with TRBD1. CDR1 GTSNPN and CDR2 SVGIG come from the germline V gene (reference sequence). J lost 7 bases, V lost 3 bases, and 10 bases had no gene match. The CDR3 loop spans 16 amino acids. This chain's CDR3 is CAWSVDRGARNSPLHF. The CDR3 DNA follows: TGTGCCTGGAGCGTGGACAGGGGTGCCCGAAATTCACCCCTCCACTTT.

The chain links TRBV20-1 to TRBJ2-2; D perhaps matches TRBD1 (5 bases). The CDR3 extends over 15 amino acids. Trimming removed 0 bases from V and 6 bases from J, with 14 bases in between. Germline assignment: CDR1 DFQATT and CDR2 SNEGSKA (reference sequence). The DNA for the CDR3 is TGCAGTGCTAGAGATAGAGCAGGGTGGGCCGGGGAGCTGTTTTTT. This encodes CSARDRAGWAGELFF.

In its sample, this clonotype was seen once. This may be a read error: a much more frequent sequence differs by one nucleotide. The rearrangement joins TRBV6-1 to TRBJ2-5; TRBD1 aligns across 11 bases. Looked up from germline, CDR1 is MNHNS and CDR2 is SASEGT. This CDR3 is 14 amino acids long. V shed 3 bases, J shed 10 bases, and the junction held 7 bases outside the gene matches. The CDR3 sequence: CASSEDRGQGVQYF. CDR3 DNA sequence: TGTGCCAGCAGTGAGGACAGGGGGCAAGGGGTCCAGTACTTC.

The sample holds many counts of this clonotype. The V gene is TRBV20-1, the J gene TRBJ2-2; 9 bases align to TRBD1. The CDR3 contains 13 residues. With V trimmed by 4 bases and J by 7 bases, 4 bases remained unmatched. Germline V gives CDR1 DFQATT, CDR2 SNEGSKA (reference sequence). CDR3 sequence reads: CSAKQGADGELFF. The CDR3 coding sequence is TGCAGTGCTAAACAGGGGGCGGACGGGGAGCTGTTTTTT.

V and J are TRBV30 and TRBJ2-7; D is undetermined. The V end lost 5 bases, the J end lost 3 bases, and 5 bases lay between the germline ends. The germline V gene encodes CDR1 GTSNPN and CDR2 SVGIG (reference sequence). The CDR3 runs to 10 residues. CDR3 coding DNA: TGTGCCTGGTCTCACTACGAGCAGTACGTC. Its translation: CAWSHYEQYV.

This clonotype came up many times. The rearrangement links TRBV12-3 or TRBV12-4 to TRBJ1-2, with 8 bases matching TRBD1. The V segment lost 3 bases and the J segment 8 bases; nucleotides outside the gene matches: 8. The CDR3 runs 14 residues. The CDR3 DNA reads as TGTGCCAGCAGTTTTGAGGCAGGGGGCGTCGGCTACACCTTC. Amino acid sequence: CASSFEAGGVGYTF.

Regarding this clonotype: No DNA is shown, since the ends of the CDR3 on it are uncertain; the CDR3 is the one TCRdb lists. This chain uses TRBV5-6 with TRBJ2-7; the D call TRBD1 from the table was never checked on the DNA. The germline gives CDR1 SGHDT, CDR2 YYEEEE. The CDR3 spans 23 residues, counting both ends. CDR3 sequence: CASSPQEAYEQYFGPGELPEQYF.

The chain employs TRBV7-2 and TRBJ2-1; TRBD2 matches at 10 bases. This CDR3 has 16 amino acids. V lost 5 bases, J lost 5 bases, and 9 bases stayed unmatched. Germline V gene lookup returns CDR1 SGHTA and CDR2 FQGNSA. The CDR3 here is CASSPRASGSHNEQFF. The CDR3 DNA sequence: TGTGCCAGCAGCCCGAGGGCTAGCGGGAGTCACAATGAGCAGTTCTTC.

This clonotype was observed many times. The rearrangement joins TRBV5-6 to TRBJ2-5; TRBD2 agrees at 9 bases. Germline loops: CDR1 SGHDT, CDR2 YYEEEE. J was trimmed by 3 bases and V by 3 bases; bases with no gene match: 12. The CDR3 covers 17 residues. The CDR3 is CASSWWGAGGFEETQYF. The CDR3 DNA is TGTGCCAGCAGCTGGTGGGGAGCGGGGGGATTCGAAGAGACCCAGTACTTC.

The chain carries TRBV6-2 or TRBV6-3 and TRBJ2-1, with 8 bases that match TRBD2. Trimming took 7 bases from V and 5 from J; bases not matched to a gene: 10. Germline CDR1 reads MNHEY; CDR2 reads SVGEGT. The CDR3 runs 15 residues. CDR3 bases: TGTGCCAGCACCCCCCGGGGGGGCCGCGACAATGAGCAGTTCTTC. Translated, it gives CASTPRGGRDNEQFF.

This clonotype was picked up many times. The rearrangement uses TRBV20-1 and TRBJ2-7, with a possible D match to TRBD1 (6 bases). Trimming left V 5 bases short and J 0 bases short, with 11 bases between. The V gene's germline CDR1 is DFQATT and CDR2 SNEGSKA (reference sequence). This CDR3 has 13 amino acids. The chain's CDR3 is CSARGQISYEQYF. CDR3 DNA: TGCAGTGCTCGCGGACAGATCTCCTACGAGCAGTACTTC.

This clonotype has ten or more counts. This chain uses TRBV18 with TRBJ2-7, with D possibly being TRBD2 (6 bases). Germline V gene sequence: CDR1 KGHSH, CDR2 LQKENI. Deletions cut 6 bases from V and 8 bases from J, with 20 bases between. The CDR3 totals 14 residues. This CDR3 reads CASSTDRDSHKQYF. The CDR3 coding sequence is TGTGCCAGCTCGACGGACCGGGACTCGCACAAGCAGTACTTC.

Concerning this clonotype itself: Possible read error: a much larger clone is one base away. The chain carries TRBV6-1 and TRBJ1-5, with 11 positions matching TRBD1. The ends lost 5 bases at V and 6 bases at J; junction bases unmatched: 6. The CDR3 spans 15 residues. The germline gives CDR1 MNHNS, CDR2 SASEGT. The CDR3 region has the DNA TGTGCCAGCAGTCACGGACAGGGGGCTGCTCAGCCCCAGCATTTT. Translation gives CASSHGQGAAQPQHF.

Remarks on this clonotype: The germline gene is not matched at one end of the junction; a read error may be the cause. V gene TRBV3-1 combines with J gene TRBJ2-3, with unresolved D. Germline V gives CDR1 LGHDT, CDR2 YNNKEL (reference sequence). The CDR3 runs to 13 residues. The CDR3: CASGQLRTDTQYF. The CDR3 DNA is TGTGCCAGCGGCCAACTCCGCACAGATACGCAGTATTTT.

About this clonotype itself: This may be a read error: a much more frequent sequence differs by one nucleotide. CDR3 coding DNA: TGTGCCAGCAGCGTAGTCGGGGGACGCACAGATACGCCGTATTTT. This sequence encodes CASSVVGGRTDTPYF. The chain links TRBV9 to TRBJ2-3, with a weak D call TRBD2 (6 bases). Germline V CDR1 and CDR2: SGDLS, YYNGEE. This CDR3 has 15 amino acids.

As regards this clonotype: A much larger clone differs by one base, so this may be a read error. This chain links TRBV6-2 or TRBV6-3 with TRBJ2-7, with D perhaps TRBD2 (5 bases). The germline V gene has CDR1 MNHEY and CDR2 SVGEGT. Between the trimmed V and J ends, which lost 7 bases and 6 bases, there was a span of 19 bases. CDR3 length equals 14 residues. The CDR3 is CASTQAGESGEQYF. For the CDR3, the DNA is TGTGCCAGCACCCAGGCCGGGGAATCGGGCGAGCAGTACTTC.

The chain couples TRBV4-1 to TRBJ1-2, with TRBD1 as a possible D gene (6 bases). This CDR3 contains 15 residues. The V and J ends lost 0 bases and 4 bases respectively, with 12 bases between them. Germline assignment: CDR1 MGHRA and CDR2 YSYEKL. The CDR3 nucleotides read TGCGCCAGCAGCCAAGATTCAGGGGATACCTATGGCTACACCTTC. Protein product: CASSQDSGDTYGYTF.

The table lists this clonotype with many counts. The chain links TRBV14 to TRBJ2-5; D possibly uses TRBD1 or TRBD2 (5 bases each). Per the germline V gene, CDR1 is SGHDN and CDR2 is FVKESK. This CDR3 contains 18 residues. V lost 0 bases and J lost 5, with 22 bases in between. The CDR3: CASSQEQASGPFRETQYF. CDR3 DNA: TGTGCCAGCAGCCAAGAACAGGCCAGCGGACCTTTCCGTGAGACCCAGTACTTC.

Concerning this clonotype: A much larger clone lies one base from this, so it may be a read error. This chain uses TRBV20-1 with TRBJ2-7; 8 positions match TRBD2. Germline trimming cut 6 bases from V and 6 bases from J; bases unmatched to any gene: 13. CDR1 and CDR2 (germline): DFQATT, SNEGSKA (reference sequence). This CDR3 has 14 amino acids. CDR3 sequence (DNA): TGCAGTGCCCCTCGCCAGCGGGGGACCTCCGAGCAGTACTTC. Translating it yields CSAPRQRGTSEQYF.

At least ten counts were recorded for this clonotype. V is TRBV19 and J is TRBJ2-3; 10 nucleotides match TRBD2. The CDR3 has 16 amino acids. Germline CDR1 is LNHDA and CDR2 is SQIVND (reference sequence). V shed 2 bases, J shed 3 bases, and the junction held 5 bases outside the gene matches. CDR3 bases: TGTGCCAGTAGTATAATGAGCGGGGGGGCGACAGATACGCAGTATTTT. Its translation is CASSIMSGGATDTQYF.

This clonotype was seen a few times. V usage is TRBV29-1 and J usage is TRBJ1-1; D is ambiguous. CDR3 length: 13 residues. Trimming pared 5 bases from V and 1 base from J, leaving 11 bases between. In germline, CDR1 is SQVTM, CDR2 ANQGSEA. CDR3 sequence (DNA): TGCAGCGTTAAATCGGCCAGGAACACTGAAGCTTTCTTT. Protein: CSVKSARNTEAFF.